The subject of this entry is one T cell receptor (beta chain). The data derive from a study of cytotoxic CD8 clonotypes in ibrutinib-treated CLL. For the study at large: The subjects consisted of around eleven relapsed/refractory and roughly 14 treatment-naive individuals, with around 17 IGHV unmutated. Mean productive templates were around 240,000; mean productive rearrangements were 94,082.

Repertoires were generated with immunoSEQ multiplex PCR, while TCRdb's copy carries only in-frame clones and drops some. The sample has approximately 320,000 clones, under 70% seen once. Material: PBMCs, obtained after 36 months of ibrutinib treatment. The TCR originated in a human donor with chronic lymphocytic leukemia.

The CDR3 DNA sequence: TGCGCCAGCAGCCAAAGCGTAGGGAGTTCGGGGGAGCAGTACTTC. This translates into CASSQSVGSSGEQYF. The genes are TRBV4-3 and TRBJ2-7; a weak D match, TRBD2 (5 bases). Germline assignment: CDR1 LGHNA and CDR2 YSLEER. This CDR3 contains 15 residues. The ends were cut back, 2 bases at V and 7 bases at J, with 18 bases in the middle.